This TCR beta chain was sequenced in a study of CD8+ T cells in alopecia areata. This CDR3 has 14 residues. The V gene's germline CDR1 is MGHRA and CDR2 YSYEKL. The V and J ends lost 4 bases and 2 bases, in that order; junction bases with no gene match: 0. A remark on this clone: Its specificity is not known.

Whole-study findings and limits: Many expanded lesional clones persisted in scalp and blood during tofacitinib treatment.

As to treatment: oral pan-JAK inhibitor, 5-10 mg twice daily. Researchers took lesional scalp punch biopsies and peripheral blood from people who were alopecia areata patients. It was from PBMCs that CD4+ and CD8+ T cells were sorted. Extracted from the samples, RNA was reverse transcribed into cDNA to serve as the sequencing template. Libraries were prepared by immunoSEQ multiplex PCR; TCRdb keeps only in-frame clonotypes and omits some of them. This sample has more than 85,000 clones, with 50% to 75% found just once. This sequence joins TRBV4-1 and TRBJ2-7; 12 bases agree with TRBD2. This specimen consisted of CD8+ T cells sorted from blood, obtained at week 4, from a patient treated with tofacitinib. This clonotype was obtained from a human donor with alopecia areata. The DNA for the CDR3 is TGCGCCAGCAGCCCTAGCGGGAGGGCCTACGAGCAGTACTTC. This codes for CASSPSGRAYEQYF.